The T cell receptor (beta chain) described here comes from a study of T cells in Graves' hyperthyroidism and ophthalmopathy. Study-wide points: A 13 V-J signature model discriminated ophthalmopathy versus stable hyperthyroidism.

Trimming pared 0 bases from V and 4 bases from J, leaving 10 bases between. The CDR3 sequence is 15 residues long. Germline loops: CDR1 SGHAT, CDR2 FQNNGV. From RNA transcripts, TCR beta CDR3 regions were amplified. First-round RT-PCR targeting the TCR CDR3 was performed with the HTBI primer set. TCRdb re-called the multiplex PCR reads through MiXCR, storing one row per CDR3 protein. Counted here are around 340,000 distinct CDR3 sequences, over 15% occurring once; the ten biggest clones make up around 34%. This clonotype occurred many times. Its antigen remains unidentified. The sequencing sample was made of blood. The receptor's source is a young man with Graves' hyperthyroidism. J is TRBJ2-1 and V is TRBV11-2; D is undetermined. The CDR3 region has the DNA TGTGCCAGCAGCTTAGAGGACCTCCAGTACAATGAGCAGTTCTTC. It encodes CASSLEDLQYNEQFF.